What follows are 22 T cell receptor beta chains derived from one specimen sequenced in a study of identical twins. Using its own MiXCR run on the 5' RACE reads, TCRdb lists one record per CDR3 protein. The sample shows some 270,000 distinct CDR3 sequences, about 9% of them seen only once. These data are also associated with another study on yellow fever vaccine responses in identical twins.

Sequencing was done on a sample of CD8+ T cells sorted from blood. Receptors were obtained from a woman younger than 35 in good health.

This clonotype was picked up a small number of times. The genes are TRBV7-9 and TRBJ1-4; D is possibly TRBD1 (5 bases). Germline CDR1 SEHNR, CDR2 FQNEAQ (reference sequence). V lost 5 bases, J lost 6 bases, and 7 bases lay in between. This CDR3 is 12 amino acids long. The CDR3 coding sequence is TGTGCCAGCAGCGGGGCGGATGAAAAACTGTTTTTT. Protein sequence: CASSGADEKLFF.

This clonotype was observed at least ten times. The chain's CDR3 is CASSFVAGGYNEQFF. CDR3 coding DNA: TGTGCCAGCAGTTTTGTAGCGGGGGGGTACAATGAGCAGTTCTTC. V usage is TRBV12-3 or TRBV12-4 and J usage is TRBJ2-1; 11 bases are shared with TRBD2. There are 15 residues in the CDR3. V lost 3 bases and J lost 4; bases outside the gene matches: 2.

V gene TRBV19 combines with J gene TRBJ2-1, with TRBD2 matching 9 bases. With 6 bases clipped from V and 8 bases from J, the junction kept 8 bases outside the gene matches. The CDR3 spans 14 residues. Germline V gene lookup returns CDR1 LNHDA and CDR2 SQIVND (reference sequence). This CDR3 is CASRGRTSDDEQFF. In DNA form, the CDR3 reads TGTGCCAGTAGGGGTAGGACTAGCGACGATGAGCAGTTCTTC.

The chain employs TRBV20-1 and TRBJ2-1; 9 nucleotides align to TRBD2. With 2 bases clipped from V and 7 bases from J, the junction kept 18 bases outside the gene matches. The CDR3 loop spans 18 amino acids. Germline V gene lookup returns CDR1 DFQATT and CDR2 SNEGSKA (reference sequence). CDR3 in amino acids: CSARSPQGGGAGFNEQFF. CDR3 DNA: TGCAGTGCTAGATCCCCACAGGGCGGGGGGGCCGGCTTTAATGAGCAGTTCTTC.

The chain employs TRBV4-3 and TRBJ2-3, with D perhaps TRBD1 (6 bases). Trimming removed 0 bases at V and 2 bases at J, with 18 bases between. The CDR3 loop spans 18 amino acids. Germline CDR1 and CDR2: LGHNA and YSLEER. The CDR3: CASSQDRQGTPSTDTQYF. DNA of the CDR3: TGCGCCAGCAGCCAAGATCGTCAAGGGACACCTTCCACAGATACGCAGTATTTT.

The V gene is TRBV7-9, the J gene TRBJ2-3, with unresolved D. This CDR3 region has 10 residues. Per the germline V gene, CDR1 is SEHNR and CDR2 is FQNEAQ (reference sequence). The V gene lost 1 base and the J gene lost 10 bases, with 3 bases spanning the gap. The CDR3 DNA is TGTGCCAGCAGCTTAGAGTCGCAGTATTTT. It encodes CASSLESQYF. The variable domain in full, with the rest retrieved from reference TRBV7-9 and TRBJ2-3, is DTGVSQNPRHKITKRGQNVTFRCDPISEHNRLYWYRQTLGQGPEFLTYFQNEAQLEKSRLLSDRFSAERPKGSFSTLEIQRTEQGDSAMYLCASSLESQYFGPGTRLTVL.

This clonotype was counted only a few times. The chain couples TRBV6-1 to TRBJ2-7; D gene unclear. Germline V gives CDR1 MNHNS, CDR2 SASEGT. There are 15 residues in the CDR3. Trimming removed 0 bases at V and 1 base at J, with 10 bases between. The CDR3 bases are TGTGCCAGCAGTGAAGCGCGCTTCGTTTCCTACGAGCAGTACTTC. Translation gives CASSEARFVSYEQYF.

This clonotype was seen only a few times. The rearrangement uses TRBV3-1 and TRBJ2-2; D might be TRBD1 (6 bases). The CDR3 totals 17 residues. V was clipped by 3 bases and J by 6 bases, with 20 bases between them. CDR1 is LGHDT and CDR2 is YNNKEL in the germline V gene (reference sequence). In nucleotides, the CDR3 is TGTGCCAGCAGCCAGGGGGCCGTCGACAGGTCCCCCGGGGAGCTGTTTTTT. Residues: CASSQGAVDRSPGELFF.

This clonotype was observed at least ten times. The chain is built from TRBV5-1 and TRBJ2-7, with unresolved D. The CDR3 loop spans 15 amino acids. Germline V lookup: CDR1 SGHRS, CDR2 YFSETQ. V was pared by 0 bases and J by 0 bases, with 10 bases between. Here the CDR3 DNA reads TGCGCCAGCAGCTTGGCAGGTAGCCTCTCCTACGAGCAGTACTTC. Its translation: CASSLAGSLSYEQYF.

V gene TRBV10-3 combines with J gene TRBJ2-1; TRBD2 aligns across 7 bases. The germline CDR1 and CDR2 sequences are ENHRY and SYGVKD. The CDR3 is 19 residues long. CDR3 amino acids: CTSSFLAAEWPGTYNEQFF. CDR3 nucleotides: TGTACCAGCAGTTTCCTAGCGGCGGAATGGCCCGGGACTTACAATGAGCAGTTCTTC.

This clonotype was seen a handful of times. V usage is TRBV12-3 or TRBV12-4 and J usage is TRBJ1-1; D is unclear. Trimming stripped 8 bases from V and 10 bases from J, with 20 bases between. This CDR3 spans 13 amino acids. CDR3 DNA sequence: TGTGCCAGCGGCCAGTTCGGACTACCTAGAGCTTTCTTT. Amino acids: CASGQFGLPRAFF.

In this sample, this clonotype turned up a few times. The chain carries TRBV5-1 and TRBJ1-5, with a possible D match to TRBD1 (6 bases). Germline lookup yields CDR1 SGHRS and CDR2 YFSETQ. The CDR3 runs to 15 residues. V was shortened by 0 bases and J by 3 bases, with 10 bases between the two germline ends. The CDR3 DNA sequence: TGCGCCAGCAGCTTGGAGGGGGGTGCCAATCAGCCCCAGCATTTT. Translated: CASSLEGGANQPQHF.

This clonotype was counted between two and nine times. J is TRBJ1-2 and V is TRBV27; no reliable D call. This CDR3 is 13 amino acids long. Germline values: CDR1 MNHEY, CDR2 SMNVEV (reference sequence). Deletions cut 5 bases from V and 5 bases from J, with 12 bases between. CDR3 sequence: CASSPMTGYGYTF. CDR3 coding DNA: TGTGCCAGCAGTCCGATGACGGGTTATGGCTACACCTTC.

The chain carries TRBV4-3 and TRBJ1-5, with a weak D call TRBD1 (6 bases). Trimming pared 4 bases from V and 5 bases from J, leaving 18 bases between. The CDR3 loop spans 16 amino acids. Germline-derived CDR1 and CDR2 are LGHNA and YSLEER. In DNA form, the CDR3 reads TGCGCCAGCAGCCCAGACAGGAGGGCGGAGGATCAGCCCCAGCATTTT. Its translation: CASSPDRRAEDQPQHF.

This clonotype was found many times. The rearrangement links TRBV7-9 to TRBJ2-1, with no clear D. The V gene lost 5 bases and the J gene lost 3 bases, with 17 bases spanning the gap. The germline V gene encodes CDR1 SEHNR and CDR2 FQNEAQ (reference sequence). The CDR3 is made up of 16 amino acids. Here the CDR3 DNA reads TGTGCCAGCAGCCTGAGTACGGGCGTAAACTACAATGAGCAGTTCTTC. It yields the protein CASSLSTGVNYNEQFF.

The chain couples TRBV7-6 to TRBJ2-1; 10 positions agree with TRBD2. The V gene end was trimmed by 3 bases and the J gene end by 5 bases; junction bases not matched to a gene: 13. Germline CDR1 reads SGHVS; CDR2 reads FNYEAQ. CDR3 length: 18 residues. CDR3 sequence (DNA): TGTGCCAGCAGCTTTTCTTGGCCTAGCGGGGGCCTCGACAATGAGCAGTTCTTC. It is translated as CASSFSWPSGGLDNEQFF.

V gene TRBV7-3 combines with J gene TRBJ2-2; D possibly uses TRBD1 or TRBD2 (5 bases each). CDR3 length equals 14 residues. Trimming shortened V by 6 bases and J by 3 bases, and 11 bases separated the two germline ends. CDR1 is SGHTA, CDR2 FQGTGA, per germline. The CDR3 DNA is TGTGCCAGCAGTCCGGGACCGCACACCGGGGAGCTGTTTTTT. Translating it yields CASSPGPHTGELFF.

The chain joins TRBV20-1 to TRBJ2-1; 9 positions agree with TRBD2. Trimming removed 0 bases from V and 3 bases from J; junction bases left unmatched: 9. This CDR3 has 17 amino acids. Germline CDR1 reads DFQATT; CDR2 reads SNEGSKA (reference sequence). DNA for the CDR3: TGCAGTGCTAGAGATTTGGCTAGCGGGATGCTCTACAATGAGCAGTTCTTC. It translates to CSARDLASGMLYNEQFF.

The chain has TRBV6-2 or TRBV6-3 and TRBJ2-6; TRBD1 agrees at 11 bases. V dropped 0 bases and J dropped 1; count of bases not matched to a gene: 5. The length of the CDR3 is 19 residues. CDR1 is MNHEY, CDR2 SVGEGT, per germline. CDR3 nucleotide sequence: TGTGCCAGCAGTTACTCCGTGGACAGGGGGCATTCTGGGGCCAACGTCCTGACTTTC. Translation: CASSYSVDRGHSGANVLTF.

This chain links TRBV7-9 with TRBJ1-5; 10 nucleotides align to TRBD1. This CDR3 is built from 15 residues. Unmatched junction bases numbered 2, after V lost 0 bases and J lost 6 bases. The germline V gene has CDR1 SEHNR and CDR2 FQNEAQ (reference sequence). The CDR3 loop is CASSLAGQGPQPQHF. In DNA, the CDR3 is TGTGCCAGCAGCTTAGCGGGACAGGGGCCTCAGCCCCAGCATTTT.

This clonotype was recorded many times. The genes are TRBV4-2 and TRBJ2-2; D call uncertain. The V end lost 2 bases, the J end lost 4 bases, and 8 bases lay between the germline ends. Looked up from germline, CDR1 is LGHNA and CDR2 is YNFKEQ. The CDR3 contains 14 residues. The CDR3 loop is CASSQSWGTGELFF. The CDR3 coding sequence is TGTGCCAGCAGCCAATCATGGGGCACCGGGGAGCTGTTTTTT.

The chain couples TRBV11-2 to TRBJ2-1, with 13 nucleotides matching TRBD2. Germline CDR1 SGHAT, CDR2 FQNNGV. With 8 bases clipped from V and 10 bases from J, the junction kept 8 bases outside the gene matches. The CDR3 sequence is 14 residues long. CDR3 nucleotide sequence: TGTGCCAGCGACCGGACTAGCGGGAGTGGAGAGCAGTTCTTC. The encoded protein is CASDRTSGSGEQFF.